This is a list of T cell receptor beta chains from one sample in a study of shared clonotypes between healthy human individuals. Profiling relied on immunoSEQ multiplex PCR, and the TCRdb table lists in-frame clones only, not all of them. The repertoire consists of over a million clones, with around 97% occurring once and the leading ten covering roughly 1.2%. The sequencing sample was made of naive CD4+ T cells sorted from blood. Receptors were obtained from a man aged 25-40 years in good health. Each CDR3 is given with its conserved first and last residue. The D gene is left open where the match is weak. Not all rows give a size; the values are once, few, many and, for expanded clones, a class.

d_call,clone_size,j_call,v_call,cdr3_nt,cdr3_aa
NA,NA,TRBJ2-1,TRBV5-1,TGCGCCAGCAGCTCGGGGCGGGACAATGAGCAGTTCTTC,CASSSGRDNEQFF
NA,NA,TRBJ2-7,TRBV5-4,TGTGCCAGCAGCCCAGGGGGAGGACGGAGCTCCTACGAGCAGTACTTC,CASSPGGGRSSYEQYF
NA,NA,TRBJ2-7,TRBV23-1,TGCGCCAGCTTCGTCCCGGGACCTAAACCGGCGGAGCAGTACTTC,CASFVPGPKPAEQYF
TRBD1,NA,TRBJ1-5,TRBV5-5,TGTGCCAGCAGCAAAACTGGACAGGTACAGTATGAACAGCCCCAGCATTTT,CASSKTGQVQYEQPQHF
TRBD2,NA,TRBJ2-3,TRBV11-1,TGTGCCAGCAGCCTCGACCTAGCGGGAGGGGATACGCAGTATTTT,CASSLDLAGGDTQYF
TRBD2,NA,TRBJ2-7,TRBV15,TGTGCCACCAGCAGAGGACTAGCGGGAACCTACGAGCAGTACTTC,CATSRGLAGTYEQYF
NA,once,TRBJ2-1,TRBV6-5,TGTGCCAGCAGTTACTCGAGGGGAGACAATGAGCAGTTCTTC,CASSYSRGDNEQFF
TRBD1,NA,TRBJ2-7,TRBV14,TGTGCCAGCAGCCATCAGGGGGCAGGGACCTACGAGCAGTACTTC,CASSHQGAGTYEQYF
TRBD1,NA,TRBJ2-3,TRBV7-9,TGTGCCAGCAGCAAAAGACAGGGGAAGGACACAGATACGCAGTATTTT,CASSKRQGKDTDTQYF
TRBD2,NA,TRBJ2-7,TRBV5-1,TGCGCCAGCCGGACTAGCGGGAGGGCCGAGCAGTACTTC,CASRTSGRAEQYF
NA,NA,TRBJ1-1,TRBV7-9,TGTGCCAGCAGTGATTTGGGGGGGTTGGACACTGAAGCTTTCTTT,CASSDLGGLDTEAFF
TRBD2,NA,TRBJ2-7,TRBV2,TGTGCCAGCAGTAGAGCCGGGACTAGCGACTACGAGCAGTACTTC,CASSRAGTSDYEQYF
NA,NA,TRBJ2-6,TRBV19,TGTGCCAGTAGTGCTATAACAGCCTCTGGGGCCAACGTCCTGACTTTC,CASSAITASGANVLTF
NA,NA,TRBJ2-7,TRBV7-2,TGTGCCAGCAGCCCCGAGGGGGTAGTTCCTTACGAGCAGTACTTC,CASSPEGVVPYEQYF
NA,NA,TRBJ2-7,TRBV5-1,TGCGCCAGCAGCCCCGCACAGGGAACAGGCGAGCAGTACTTC,CASSPAQGTGEQYF
TRBD2,NA,TRBJ2-2,TRBV19,TGTGCCAGTACCCCAGCGGGAGGTCGGACCGGGGAGCTGTTTTTT,CASTPAGGRTGELFF
NA,NA,TRBJ2-3,TRBV7-2,TGTGCCAGCAGCTTTATAGGGGTACGCACAGATACGCAGTATTTT,CASSFIGVRTDTQYF
TRBD1,NA,TRBJ1-5,TRBV28,TGTGCCAGCCTTCCAGGGGGCGGTGGACTCAATAGCAATCAGCCCCAGCATTTT,CASLPGGGGLNSNQPQHF
NA,NA,TRBJ1-4,TRBV21-1,TGTGCCAGCAGGCTAGTGGGGGCAACTAATGAAAAACTGTTTTTT,CASRLVGATNEKLFF
TRBD2,NA,TRBJ2-1,TRBV4-3,TGCGCCAGCAGCTTTGCCGGGACTAACTACAATGAGCAGTTCTTC,CASSFAGTNYNEQFF
NA,NA,TRBJ2-7,TRBV28,TGTGCCTCAACCTCGGGGACGGCGAACGAGCAGTACTTC,CASTSGTANEQYF
NA,NA,TRBJ1-5,TRBV11-3,TGTGCCAGCAGCTTGGGTAGGGAGAGCAATCAGCCCCAGCATTTT,CASSLGRESNQPQHF
NA,NA,TRBJ2-2,TRBV10-3,TGTGCCATCAGTGCGTCAACGGGAGTAAGCACCGGGGAGCTGTTTTTT,CAISASTGVSTGELFF
TRBD2,once,TRBJ2-4,TRBV7-6,TGTGCCAGCAGCCCTTTGGCGGGGGGCGATGGCATTCAGTACTTC,CASSPLAGGDGIQYF
NA,NA,TRBJ2-5,TRBV25-1,TGTGCCAGTAATCTTGGGTACCAAGAGACCCAGTACTTC,CASNLGYQETQYF
NA,NA,TRBJ2-7,TRBV27,TGTGCCAGCAGCCCCACATGGGTCCTGGGCTACGAGCAGTACTTC,CASSPTWVLGYEQYF
NA,NA,TRBJ2-3,TRBV18,TGTGCCAGCTCAGGCGGTCCTTCAGATACGCAGTATTTT,CASSGGPSDTQYF
TRBD1,NA,TRBJ1-2,TRBV7-3,TGTGCCAGCAGCGCCGGGACAGGGGGAGGCTACACCTTC,CASSAGTGGGYTF
TRBD2,NA,TRBJ2-1,TRBV27,TGTGCCAGCAGAAGACTAGCGGGAGATTCTTGGGAGCAGTTCTTC,CASRRLAGDSWEQFF
NA,NA,TRBJ2-7,TRBV2,TGTGCCAGCAAATCGGGTGGCGAGCAGTACTTC,CASKSGGEQYF
NA,once,TRBJ1-4,TRBV9,TGTGCCAGCAGCCGGGTGGGGACTAATGAAAAACTGTTTTTT,CASSRVGTNEKLFF
NA,NA,TRBJ2-7,TRBV21-1,TGTGCCAGCAGCAAGCACAGCGCATACCCCTTTCGGGAGCAGTACTTC,CASSKHSAYPFREQYF
NA,once,TRBJ2-5,TRBV6-4,TGTGCCAGCAGTAAAGCAGACCAAGAGACCCAGTACTTC,CASSKADQETQYF
NA,NA,TRBJ2-1,TRBV28,TGTGCCAGCAGTCCGGCGACTTCTAATGAGCAGTTCTTC,CASSPATSNEQFF
NA,NA,TRBJ2-1,TRBV19,TGTGCCAGTAGTGTCCAGGGGCTTTCCTACAATGAGCAGTTCTTC,CASSVQGLSYNEQFF
TRBD1,NA,TRBJ1-2,TRBV28,TGTGCCAGCAGCACCGGGGACAGGACTAACTATGGCTACACCTTC,CASSTGDRTNYGYTF
NA,NA,TRBJ1-1,TRBV2,TGTGCCACCCTTCGGGACATCTTGAACACTGAAGCTTTCTTT,CATLRDILNTEAFF
NA,NA,TRBJ2-3,TRBV5-1,TGCGCCAGCAGCTTGGCCAAGCTAGGGGGTCCCGATACGCAGTATTTT,CASSLAKLGGPDTQYF
TRBD2,NA,TRBJ2-5,TRBV4-1,TGCGCCAGCAGCCCCCGGACTAGAGTTGGGACCCAGTACTTC,CASSPRTRVGTQYF
NA,NA,TRBJ2-3,TRBV7-6,TGTGCCAGCAGCCTTACCCATCTAACAGATACGCAGTATTTT,CASSLTHLTDTQYF
NA,NA,TRBJ1-1,TRBV11-2,TGTGCCAGCAGCTTAAAATGGGGAGCAGGCAGAGGAATGAACACTGAAGCTTTCTTT,CASSLKWGAGRGMNTEAFF
TRBD1,few,TRBJ2-7,TRBV10-2,TGCGCCACCTCACGACAGGGTTACGAGCAGTACTTC,CATSRQGYEQYF
NA,NA,TRBJ1-5,TRBV7-2,TGTGCCAGCAGCTTAGCGACAAAAGATCAGCCCCAGCATTTT,CASSLATKDQPQHF
NA,NA,TRBJ2-1,TRBV29-1,TGCAGCGTTGAAGGGGTTAGTAGCAATGAGCAGTTCTTC,CSVEGVSSNEQFF
NA,NA,TRBJ2-3,TRBV7-9,TGTGCCAGCAGCTCCTCGGGCATCAGGGGAGATACGCAGTATTTT,CASSSSGIRGDTQYF
TRBD1,NA,TRBJ2-5,TRBV5-4,TGTGCCAGCAGCTACGGACAGGGCCGTGGGGCGCATTCCAGAGAGACCCAGTACTTC,CASSYGQGRGAHSRETQYF
NA,NA,TRBJ2-1,TRBV4-1,TGCGCCAGCAGCCAAGAGGCAGGGTCTTATGAGCAGTTCTTC,CASSQEAGSYEQFF
TRBD1,NA,TRBJ1-1,TRBV4-3,TGCGCCAGCAGTCCCGGGCCGGACAGGTGGAACACTGAAGCTTTCTTT,CASSPGPDRWNTEAFF
NA,NA,TRBJ1-1,TRBV7-6,TGTGCCAGCAGCTTAGCAGGGGGTATGACTGAAGCTTTCTTT,CASSLAGGMTEAFF
TRBD2,NA,TRBJ2-2,TRBV13,TGTGCCAGCAGCTTCTCAGCGGGAGATGCCGGGGAGCTGTTTTTT,CASSFSAGDAGELFF
NA,NA,TRBJ1-1,TRBV2,TGTGCCAGCAGACTTAGGTCGGGGGACGGCGGGGCTTTCTTT,CASRLRSGDGGAFF
TRBD1,NA,TRBJ2-5,TRBV19,TGTGCCAGTAGTGCCGCGACAGGGCCCCAAGAGACCCAGTACTTC,CASSAATGPQETQYF
NA,once,TRBJ2-6,TRBV9,TGTGCCAGCAGCGTAGCCCACGGCTTCCCTGGGGCCAACGTCCTGACTTTC,CASSVAHGFPGANVLTF
TRBD2,NA,TRBJ2-1,TRBV5-4,TGTGCCAGCAGCGCCCCCCCAAGCGGGAGGGCATACAATGAGCAGTTCTTC,CASSAPPSGRAYNEQFF
TRBD1,once,TRBJ2-3,TRBV29-1,TGCAGCGCTATCTCACGGGACAGGGGATTCACAGATACGCAGTATTTT,CSAISRDRGFTDTQYF
TRBD1,once,TRBJ1-1,TRBV5-1,TGCGCCAGCAGCTTCGGACAGGGCCCTGAAGCTTTCTTT,CASSFGQGPEAFF
NA,NA,TRBJ2-6,TRBV10-3,TGTGCCATCAGTGAGTCGATGGGTCCTGCAACGGGGGCCAACGTCCTGACTTTC,CAISESMGPATGANVLTF